Given below is one T cell receptor beta chain in context. What it binds is unknown. PCR employed 60 Vbeta and 13 Jbeta primers. In the study's own analysis: Later reanalysis found about 78 million unique TCR beta chains, roughly 10 million of them shared. Assay: immunoSEQ multiplex PCR; the TCRdb copy retains only in-frame clones and omits some. V and J calls and clone size are as listed in that table; D and trimming were resolved from the DNA. The repertoire holds over 100,000 clones, with about three fifths as singletons. V shed 6 bases and J 3 bases; nucleotides not matched to a gene: 10. From germline, CDR1 is MDHEN and CDR2 SYDVKM. The CDR3 is 15 amino acids. The data were obtained in a study of cytomegalovirus exposure and HLA in healthy donors. Study results and limitations: The Asian-associated ancestry cluster reportedly had fewer N-insertions than the approximately 700-donor mean in a later analysis. Specificity for CMV antigens was confirmed in vitro for a few of the CMV-associated chains.

The chain is built from TRBV28 and TRBJ2-7, with 8 bases matching TRBD2. The receptor's source is a human donor in good health. Sequences were obtained from PBMCs. DNA for the CDR3: TGTGCCAGCAGAGGGGGACTAGGGGGGAGCTACGAGCAGTACTTC. Translation gives CASRGGLGGSYEQYF.